The sequence of this T cell receptor beta chain was determined in a study of blood T cell repertoires in COVID-19. Study overall: The United States, Italy and Spain supplied acute and convalescent COVID-19 samples. PBMCs, B-cell-depleted T cells, or T cells provided the cDNA or gDNA that made up the material.

Generated by immunoSEQ multiplex PCR, the TCRdb table keeps only in-frame clones and is missing some. The table has 150,000 to 200,000 clones, 82% seen once. This CDR3 spans 16 amino acids. Losses at the gene ends were 5 bases for V and 2 bases for J; bases not matched to a gene: 8. Germline assignment: CDR1 SGHVS and CDR2 FQNEAQ. Participant-given clinical history determined each cohort assignment. Recovery meant two consecutive negative NP/OP PCR tests, professional clearance, or resolved symptoms. V and J are TRBV7-8 and TRBJ2-3; 9 bases are shared with TRBD2. The sequence derives from a middle-aged man who had recovered from COVID-19. Sequenced material: PBMCs or T cells enriched from blood (not recorded which). The CDR3 DNA is TGTGCCAGCAGCCCACTCGCGGGGGGGTTCACAGATACGCAGTATTTT. Translation gives CASSPLAGGFTDTQYF.